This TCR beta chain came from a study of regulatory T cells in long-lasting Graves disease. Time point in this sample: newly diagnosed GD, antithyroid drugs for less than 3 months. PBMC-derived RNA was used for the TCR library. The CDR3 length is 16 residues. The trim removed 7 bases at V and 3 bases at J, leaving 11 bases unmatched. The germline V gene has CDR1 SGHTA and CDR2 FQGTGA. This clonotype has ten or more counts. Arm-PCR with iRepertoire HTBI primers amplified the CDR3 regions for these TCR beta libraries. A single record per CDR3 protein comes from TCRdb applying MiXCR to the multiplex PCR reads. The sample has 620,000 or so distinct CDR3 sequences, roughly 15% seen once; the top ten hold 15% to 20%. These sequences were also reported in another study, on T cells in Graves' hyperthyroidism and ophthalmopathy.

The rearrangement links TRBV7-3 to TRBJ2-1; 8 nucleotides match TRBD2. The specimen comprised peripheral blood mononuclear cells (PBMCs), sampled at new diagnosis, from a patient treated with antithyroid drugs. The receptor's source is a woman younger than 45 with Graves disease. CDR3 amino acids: CASTKEPGLGYNEQFF. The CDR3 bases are TGTGCCAGCACGAAGGAACCGGGACTAGGCTACAATGAGCAGTTCTTC.